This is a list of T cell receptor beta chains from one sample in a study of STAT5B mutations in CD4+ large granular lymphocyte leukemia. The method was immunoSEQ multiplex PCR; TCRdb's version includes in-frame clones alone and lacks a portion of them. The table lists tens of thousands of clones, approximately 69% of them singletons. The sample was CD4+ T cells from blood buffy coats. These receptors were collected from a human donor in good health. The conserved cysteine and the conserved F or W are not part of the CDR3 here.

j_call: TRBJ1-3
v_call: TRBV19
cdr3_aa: ASPDRVGNTIY

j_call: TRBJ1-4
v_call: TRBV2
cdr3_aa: ASSLQGENEKLF

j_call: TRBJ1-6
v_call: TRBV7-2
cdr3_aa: ASSSMTGVNSPLH

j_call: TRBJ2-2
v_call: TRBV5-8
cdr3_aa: ASTLEARELF

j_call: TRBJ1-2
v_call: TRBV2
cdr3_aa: ASFRMWVLGKAGYT

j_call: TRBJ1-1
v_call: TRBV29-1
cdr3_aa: SVGRANTEAF

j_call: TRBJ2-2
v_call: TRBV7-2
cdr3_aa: ASSPGAGGFSTGELF

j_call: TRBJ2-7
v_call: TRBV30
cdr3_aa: AWSPEGPNEQY

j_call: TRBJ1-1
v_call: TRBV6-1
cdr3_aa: ASPSRGKTEAF

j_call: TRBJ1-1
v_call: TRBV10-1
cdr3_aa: ASSETVWTEAF

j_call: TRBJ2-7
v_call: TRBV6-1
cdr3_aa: ASRRQGNTYEQY

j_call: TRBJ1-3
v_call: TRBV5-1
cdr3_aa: ASSLAAGVGNTIY

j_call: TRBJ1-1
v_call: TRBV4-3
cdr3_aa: ASRRAMNTEAF

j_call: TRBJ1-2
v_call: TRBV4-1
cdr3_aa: ASSDLRGEGYT

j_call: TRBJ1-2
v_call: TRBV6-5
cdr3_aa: ASSYNSYYGYT

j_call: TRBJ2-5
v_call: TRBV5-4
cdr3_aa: ASSLEMGGETQY

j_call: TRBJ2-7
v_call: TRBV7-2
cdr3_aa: ASSWDRVDNYEQY

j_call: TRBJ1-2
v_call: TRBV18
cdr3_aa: ASSRTVNYGYT

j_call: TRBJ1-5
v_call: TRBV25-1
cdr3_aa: ASSESGTGYQPQH

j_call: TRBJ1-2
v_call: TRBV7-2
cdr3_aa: ASSPGEANYGYT

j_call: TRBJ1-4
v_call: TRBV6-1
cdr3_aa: ASTERREKLF

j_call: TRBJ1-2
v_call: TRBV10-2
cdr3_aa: ASNAGRFYGYT

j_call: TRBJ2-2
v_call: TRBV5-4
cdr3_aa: ASSPETGELF

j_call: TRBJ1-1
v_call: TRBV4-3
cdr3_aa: ASSQSRGNTEAF

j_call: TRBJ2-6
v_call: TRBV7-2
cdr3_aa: ASSLAGGGANVLT

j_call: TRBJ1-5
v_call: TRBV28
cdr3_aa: ASSPGTGKQPQH